The sequence of this TCR beta chain was determined in a study of cytomegalovirus exposure and HLA in healthy donors. Primers: 60 Vbeta forward and 13 Jbeta reverse. Assay used: immunoSEQ multiplex PCR; TCRdb lists only in-frame clones, some missing. This table holds around 130,000 clones, 75% to 90% found once. The CDR3 extends over 18 amino acids. V shed 6 bases, J shed 3 bases, and the junction held 15 bases outside the gene matches. CDR1 is KGHSH and CDR2 is LQKENI in the germline V gene. This TCR was sampled from a woman between 35 and 50 years old in good health and CMV-seropositive. This chain links TRBV18 with TRBJ2-7; 12 nucleotides agree with TRBD2. The sequencing input was PBMCs. The CDR3 is CASSPYGASGGAVYEQYF. The CDR3 region has the DNA TGTGCCAGCTCCCCATACGGGGCTAGCGGGGGGGCCGTCTACGAGCAGTACTTC.